This TCR beta chain was observed in a study of shared clonotypes between healthy human individuals. The method was immunoSEQ multiplex PCR; TCRdb's version includes in-frame clones alone and lacks a portion of them. The sample includes some 500,000 clones, around 80% seen only once; the top ten take roughly 12%. The clonotype was recovered from a woman aged 40 to 50 in good health. Some clones in this sample may be carry-over from other donors' samples. Material for sequencing was PBMCs.

CDR3 sequence (DNA): TGTGCCAGCAGTTTAAAGGCAGGAGTCTACACCTTC. Protein: CASSLKAGVYTF. V is TRBV28 and J is TRBJ1-2; D call uncertain. Germline V CDR1 and CDR2: MDHEN, SYDVKM. The V and J ends lost 2 bases and 10 bases respectively, with 11 bases between them. The CDR3 runs 12 residues.